This T cell receptor beta chain derives from a study of human thymus T cells. All donors were healthy Finnish infants who were undergoing corrective surgery to treat congenital heart defects. Only four of the eight donors provided a 0.5-1 mL blood sample. Genomic DNA was extracted from every available blood leukocyte. Sequenced by immunoSEQ multiplex PCR; TCRdb stores in-frame clones only, minus some. In the table there are about 50,000 clones, approximately 95% of which are singletons. CDR1 is SEHNR, CDR2 FQNEAQ, per germline (reference sequence). The CDR3 sequence is 15 residues long. V was pared by 5 bases and J by 6 bases, with 5 bases of the junction left unmatched.

Sequenced sample: blood. The chain couples TRBV7-9 to TRBJ2-2; TRBD2 matches at 11 bases. The TCR comes from a girl younger than two with a congenital heart defect but otherwise immunologically healthy. DNA for the CDR3: TGTGCCAGCAGCCCCGGGACTAGCGGAGCCGGGGAGCTGTTTTTT. Translated, it gives CASSPGTSGAGELFF.